This record looks at one T cell receptor (beta chain) sequence and its context. The CDR3 spans 13 residues. The V gene lost 3 bases and the J gene lost 8 bases, with 8 bases spanning the gap. Germline V gene data show CDR1 as MDHEN and CDR2 as SYDVKM. The data belong to a study of blood T cell repertoires in COVID-19. Some clones are missing from TCRdb's copy, which holds only in-frame ones; the method was immunoSEQ multiplex PCR. The sample shows 150,000 to 200,000 clones, roughly 79% of them seen only once. The sequence came from a man aged 60 to 69 with active or convalescent COVID-19. The genes are TRBV28 and TRBJ1-6; tentatively, D is TRBD1 (5 bases). What was sequenced was peripheral blood. The CDR3 region has the DNA TGTGCCAGCAGTTTGCAGGGTGATTCACCCCTCCACTTT. Amino acid sequence: CASSLQGDSPLHF.